The 28 T cell receptor beta chains given below trace back to one sample, sequenced in a study of type 1 regulatory T cells. No antigen has been identified for these receptors. Each CDR3 protein is one row after TCRdb ran MiXCR on the reads. The table has more than 12,000 distinct CDR3 sequences, roughly an eighth seen once. Sequencing was performed on cultured T cells, either the whole culture or a sorted T cell fraction (not recorded which). These receptors were collected from a human donor in good health.

The chain joins TRBV7-2 to TRBJ1-2; D not resolved. Trimming removed 0 bases from V and 8 bases from J, with 13 bases in between. CDR3 length: 14 residues. Germline V CDR1 and CDR2: SGHTA, FQGNSA. CDR3 DNA sequence: TGTGCCAGCAGCTTAGCCCACGGAGCCCTAGGCTACACCTTC. Encoded protein: CASSLAHGALGYTF.

As regards this clonotype: A much larger clone differs from this one at a single base, so this may be a read error. The chain is built from TRBV30 and TRBJ1-5; unclear D gene. V gave up 2 bases and J gave up 0 bases, with 5 bases separating them. The CDR3 is made up of 13 amino acids. The germline gives CDR1 GTSNPN, CDR2 SVGIG (reference sequence). In nucleotides, the CDR3 is TGTGCCTGGAGTCCGAATAGCAATCAGCCCCAGCATTTT. Translating gives CAWSPNSNQPQHF.

In its sample, this clonotype was seen many times. The genes are TRBV5-1 and TRBJ1-2, with D possibly being TRBD1 (6 bases). Germline-derived CDR1 and CDR2 are SGHRS and YFSETQ. Trimming pared 0 bases from V and 6 bases from J, leaving 9 bases between. This CDR3 spans 13 amino acids. CDR3 nucleotides: TGCGCCAGCAGCTTGGAGCAGGGGCATGGCTACACCTTC. Encoded protein: CASSLEQGHGYTF.

Many counts were recorded for this clonotype. The chain is built from TRBV7-8 and TRBJ2-3; TRBD2 matches at 8 bases. The length of the CDR3 is 17 residues. The V gene's germline CDR1 is SGHVS and CDR2 FQNEAQ. Trimming took 1 base from V and 1 from J; bases not matched to a gene: 7. The CDR3 nucleotides are TGTGCCAGCAGCTTAGGGGTAGCGGGGTACGGCACAGATACGCAGTATTTT. This sequence encodes CASSLGVAGYGTDTQYF.

This chain joins TRBV5-1 and TRBJ2-7; TRBD1 matches 9 bases. This CDR3 is built from 14 residues. V dropped 2 bases and J dropped 3; count of bases not matched to a gene: 3. CDR1 is SGHRS, CDR2 YFSETQ, per germline. The CDR3 region has the DNA TGCGCCAGCAGCTTCTCGGGACAGGGCTACGAGCAGTACTTC. This gives the protein CASSFSGQGYEQYF.

Ten or more counts support this clonotype. The chain is built from TRBV7-2 and TRBJ2-3, with 12 bases aligning to TRBD2. V was pared by 5 bases and J by 6 bases, with 9 bases of the junction left unmatched. Germline values: CDR1 SGHTA, CDR2 FQGNSA. The CDR3 loop spans 16 amino acids. The CDR3 DNA sequence: TGTGCCAGCAGCCCGACCCGACTAGCGGGAGCTGATACGCAGTATTTT. This encodes CASSPTRLAGADTQYF.

Only a few counts were recorded for this clonotype. The chain employs TRBV10-1 and TRBJ2-1; D not certain. Germline V lookup: CDR1 WNHNN, CDR2 SYGVQD (reference sequence). CDR3 size: 12 residues. Trimming pared 6 bases from V and 2 bases from J, leaving 5 bases between. This chain's CDR3 is CASSQTYNEQFF. DNA for the CDR3: TGCGCCAGCAGCCAAACCTACAATGAGCAGTTCTTC.

The gene calls are TRBV7-2 and TRBJ2-1; possible D gene TRBD1, 5 bases. Trimming took 4 bases from V and 10 from J, leaving 11 bases between them. From germline, CDR1 is SGHTA and CDR2 FQGNSA. CDR3 size: 12 residues. The CDR3 bases are TGTGCCAGCAGCTCCCAGGGCTGGGAGCAGTTCTTC. Protein: CASSSQGWEQFF. The complete variable domain, with remaining parts taken from reference TRBV7-2 and TRBJ2-1, reads GAGVSQSPSNKVTEKGKDVELRCDPISGHTALYWYRQSLGQGLEFLIYFQGNSAPDKSGLPSDRFSAERTGGSVSTLTIQRTQQEDSAVYLCASSSQGWEQFFGPGTRLTVL.

The CDR3 here is CASSFRLAATQETQYF. CDR3 DNA sequence: TGTGCCAGCAGCTTTAGACTAGCGGCAACCCAAGAGACCCAGTACTTC. This sequence joins TRBV7-8 and TRBJ2-5, with TRBD2 matching over 9 bases. V was pared by 3 bases and J by 1 base, with 6 bases of the junction left unmatched. The CDR3 covers 16 residues. Germline CDR1 and CDR2: SGHVS and FQNEAQ.

A single count supports this clonotype. With a much larger clone just one base away, this may be a read error. V and J are TRBV14 and TRBJ2-5, with 12 bases identical to TRBD2. With V trimmed by 4 bases and J by 11 bases, 11 bases remained unmatched. The CDR3 sequence is 15 residues long. CDR1 and CDR2 from the germline V gene are SGHDN and FVKESK. CDR3 DNA sequence: TGTGCCAGCAGCCCTAGACTAGCGGGAGTCTCGGAGCAGTACTTC. Encoded protein: CASSPRLAGVSEQYF.

This clonotype was detected a few times. The chain has TRBV20-1 and TRBJ1-6; the D is unclear. V was cut by 2 bases and J by 3 bases, with 8 bases left in between. Germline CDR1 and CDR2: DFQATT and SNEGSKA (reference sequence). CDR3 length: 14 amino acids. In nucleotides, the CDR3 is TGCAGTGCTAGACGAGACGGCTATAATTCACCCCTCCACTTT. Protein sequence: CSARRDGYNSPLHF.

This sequence joins TRBV5-1 and TRBJ2-5, with D uncertain. This CDR3 region has 12 residues. Trimming removed 5 bases from V and 5 bases from J, with 10 bases in between. Per germline, CDR1 SGHRS and CDR2 YFSETQ. The CDR3 is CASSGIGETQYF. The DNA for the CDR3 is TGCGCCAGCAGTGGGATTGGGGAGACCCAGTACTTC. Variable domain in full (rest from reference TRBV5-1 and TRBJ2-5): KAGVTQTPRYLIKTRGQQVTLSCSPISGHRSVSWYQQTPGQGLQFLFEYFSETQRNKGNFPGRFSGRQFSNSRSEMNVSTLELGDSALYLCASSGIGETQYFGPGTRLLVL.

This clonotype was seen ten or more times. This chain links TRBV3-1 with TRBJ2-3; no clear D. With 2 bases removed from V and 2 bases from J, the gap between germline ends came to 2 bases. The CDR3 runs 12 residues. Germline values: CDR1 LGHDT, CDR2 YNNKEL (reference sequence). CDR3 sequence reads: CASSQNTDTQYF. The CDR3 DNA reads TGTGCCAGCAGCCAAAACACAGATACGCAGTATTTT.

This clonotype has more than one count but fewer than ten. V usage is TRBV5-1 and J usage is TRBJ2-1, with 9 bases matching TRBD1. From germline, CDR1 is SGHRS and CDR2 YFSETQ. The CDR3 consists of 15 residues. V dropped 4 bases and J dropped 1; count of bases not matched to a gene: 3. CDR3 sequence reads: CASSQGQGSYNEQFF. CDR3 coding DNA: TGCGCCAGCAGCCAAGGACAGGGGTCCTACAATGAGCAGTTCTTC.

This clonotype was recorded many times. This chain connects TRBV3-1 to TRBJ2-5; D is perhaps TRBD2 (6 bases). V was trimmed by 1 base and J by 5 bases, leaving 8 bases between them. This CDR3 spans 13 amino acids. Germline values: CDR1 LGHDT, CDR2 YNNKEL (reference sequence). As DNA, the CDR3 is TGTGCCAGCAGCCAAGCGGGAGCTGAGACCCAGTACTTC. Translation gives CASSQAGAETQYF.

This chain joins TRBV20-1 and TRBJ2-3, with 11 bases aligning to TRBD2. V shed 4 bases and J 4 bases; nucleotides not matched to a gene: 1. The CDR3 runs to 13 residues. The germline V gene has CDR1 DFQATT and CDR2 SNEGSKA (reference sequence). The CDR3 region has the DNA TGCAGTGCTACACTAGCGGGAGCAGATACGCAGTATTTT. Translated, it gives CSATLAGADTQYF.

This clonotype has more than one count but fewer than ten. This rearrangement joins TRBV12-3 or TRBV12-4 to TRBJ2-3; tentatively, D is TRBD2 (7 bases). The CDR3 loop spans 14 amino acids. With 3 bases removed from V and 6 bases from J, the gap between germline ends came to 13 bases. The DNA of the CDR3 is TGTGCCAGCAGTTTTGCGGGGGCGGGGGATACGCAGTATTTT. This encodes CASSFAGAGDTQYF.

The genes are TRBV7-2 and TRBJ1-1; a possible D gene is TRBD1 (6 bases). CDR3 length: 13 amino acids. CDR1 is SGHTA, CDR2 FQGNSA, per germline. The V and J ends lost 5 bases and 4 bases respectively, with 11 bases between them. The CDR3 nucleotides read TGTGCCAGCAGCGTAGGGGGGAGCACTGAAGCTTTCTTT. Protein sequence: CASSVGGSTEAFF.

Relative to its sample, this clonotype is medium-sized (0.01 to 0.1%). This rearrangement joins TRBV28 to TRBJ1-5, with D maybe TRBD1 (5 bases). From germline, CDR1 is MDHEN and CDR2 SYDVKM. With 4 bases removed from V and 7 bases from J, the gap between germline ends came to 14 bases. The CDR3 spans 14 residues. CDR3 protein: CASSSPQGVQPQHF. The CDR3 DNA sequence: TGTGCCAGCAGTTCCCCCCAGGGCGTCCAGCCCCAGCATTTT.

The table lists this clonotype with a few counts. At one end the junction does not follow the germline gene, possibly because of a read error. This chain joins TRBV6-5 and TRBJ1-6; TRBD1 might be the D (5 bases). The CDR3 contains 12 residues. Germline V lookup: CDR1 MNHEY, CDR2 SVGAGI. DNA for the CDR3: TGTGCCAGCAGTTACGACAGTTCATCCCTCCACTTT. Translated: CASSYDSSSLHF.

This sequence joins TRBV3-1 and TRBJ1-4; weak D call: TRBD1 (6 bases). Germline lookup yields CDR1 LGHDT and CDR2 YNNKEL (reference sequence). This CDR3 comprises 13 residues. Trimming removed 3 bases from V and 7 bases from J, with 9 bases in between. CDR3 protein: CASSHRGSEKLFF. The CDR3 region has the DNA TGTGCCAGCAGCCATAGGGGGAGTGAAAAACTGTTTTTT.

There are many counts of this clonotype. The rearrangement links TRBV7-8 to TRBJ2-7, with 11 bases fitting TRBD2. CDR1 is SGHVS, CDR2 FQNEAQ, per germline. CDR3 length equals 16 residues. J gave up 3 bases and V 3 bases, and 7 bases lay outside the gene matches. CDR3 in DNA: TGTGCCAGCAGCTTTGTGGGGACTAGCGGATACTACGAGCAGTACTTC. Translation gives CASSFVGTSGYYEQYF.

This clonotype has a count of ten or more. The gene calls are TRBV15 and TRBJ1-5; D gene unclear. This CDR3 contains 15 residues. Germline CDR1 is LNHNV and CDR2 is YYDKDF (reference sequence). Trimming took 0 bases from V and 5 from J, leaving 11 bases between them. The CDR3 loop reads CATSRDGVADQPQHF. CDR3 coding DNA: TGTGCCACCAGCAGAGATGGGGTGGCGGATCAGCCCCAGCATTTT.

This clonotype was recorded at least ten times. The chain carries TRBV28 and TRBJ2-7; TRBD2 matches 9 bases. This CDR3 spans 15 amino acids. Per germline, CDR1 MDHEN and CDR2 SYDVKM. V shed 5 bases, J shed 4 bases, and the junction held 9 bases outside the gene matches. CDR3 residues: CASSLVTSGLYEQYF. The DNA of the CDR3 is TGTGCCAGCAGTCTAGTGACTAGCGGTCTTTACGAGCAGTACTTC.

The CDR3 sequence is CASSSSLLSSYNEQFF. DNA of the CDR3: TGTGCCAGCAGTTCCTCTCTATTGAGCTCCTACAATGAGCAGTTCTTC. The chain combines TRBV6-2 or TRBV6-3 with TRBJ2-1; D is unclear. V was shortened by 4 bases and J by 0 bases, with 13 bases between the two germline ends. Germline V gene lookup returns CDR1 MNHEY and CDR2 SVGEGT. CDR3 length equals 16 residues.

By share, this clonotype counts as medium-sized. The rearrangement uses TRBV6-5 and TRBJ1-2; possible D gene TRBD1, 6 bases. Germline V gives CDR1 MNHEY, CDR2 SVGAGI. The CDR3 covers 15 residues. V gave up 1 base and J gave up 3 bases, with 12 bases separating them. The DNA of the CDR3 is TGTGCCAGCAGTTACTGGGGGGGGCAGGACTATGGCTACACCTTC. Protein: CASSYWGGQDYGYTF.

The genes are TRBV12-3 or TRBV12-4 and TRBJ1-2, with 8 bases lining up with TRBD1. V lost 8 bases and J lost 6; bases outside the gene matches: 8. The CDR3 runs 13 residues. The CDR3 here is CASHLQGANGYTF. CDR3 DNA sequence: TGTGCCAGCCATCTCCAGGGGGCGAATGGCTACACCTTC.

The chain carries TRBV19 and TRBJ2-1; weak D call: TRBD2 (6 bases). The CDR3 runs to 12 residues. Trimming pared 8 bases from V and 8 bases from J, leaving 13 bases between. Germline loops: CDR1 LNHDA, CDR2 SQIVND (reference sequence). CDR3 residues: CASSTLADEQFF. The CDR3 DNA reads as TGTGCCAGTTCTACACTAGCCGATGAGCAGTTCTTC.